The 3 T cell receptor beta chains in this list originate from one sample, sequenced in a study of CD8 T cells in Susac syndrome. With random hexamers, reverse transcription was performed on about 0.5 to 1 ug of RNA. MiXCR was run by TCRdb on the immunoSEQ multiplex PCR reads, yielding one entry per CDR3 protein. Here the sample spans about 80,000 distinct CDR3 sequences, roughly 91% being singletons. Sequenced: CD8+ T cells from PBMCs. These receptors were collected from a human donor with multiple sclerosis.

The rearrangement joins TRBV28 to TRBJ2-1; the match to TRBD2 covers 14 bases. V was pared by 4 bases and J by 8 bases, with 7 bases of the junction left unmatched. The CDR3 totals 16 residues. Germline CDR1 is MDHEN and CDR2 is SYDVKM. CDR3 in DNA: TGTGCCAGCAGTTGGGGGACTAGCGGGAGTGGGGATGAGCAGTTCTTC. The encoded protein is CASSWGTSGSGDEQFF.

The chain couples TRBV30 to TRBJ2-3; 9 bases are a match to TRBD1. The V segment lost 3 bases and the J segment 4 bases; nucleotides outside the gene matches: 14. The CDR3 contains 17 residues. Per the germline V gene, CDR1 is GTSNPN and CDR2 is SVGIG (reference sequence). The CDR3 DNA follows: TGTGCCTGGAGGGGACAGGGTTTCCGAGGTCCACCAGATACGCAGTATTTT. Its translation: CAWRGQGFRGPPDTQYF.

The chain is built from TRBV11-2 and TRBJ1-2; TRBD1 aligns across 7 bases. CDR1 SGHAT and CDR2 FQNNGV come from the germline V gene. CDR3 size: 12 residues. V was clipped by 5 bases and J by 6 bases; unmatched bases: 3. CDR3 residues: CASSRGQDGYTF. CDR3 in DNA: TGTGCCAGCAGCCGAGGACAGGATGGCTACACCTTC. Full variable domain (outside the CDR3, taken from reference TRBV11-2 and TRBJ1-2): EAGVAQSPRYKIIEKRQSVAFWCNPISGHATLYWYQQILGQGPKLLIQFQNNGVVDDSQLPKDRFSAERLKGVDSTLKIQPAKLEDSAVYLCASSRGQDGYTFGSGTRLTVV.